The rows below give T cell receptor beta chains drawn from one sample of a study of spatial heterogeneity in lung cancer. A single record per CDR3 protein comes from TCRdb applying MiXCR to the 5' RACE reads. The sample records 24,000 or so distinct CDR3 sequences, approximately 8.8% being singletons. The material was lung tumor tissue, obtained at surgery. The receptors stem from a male donor with early-stage non-small cell lung cancer. CDR3s include the opening cysteine and the closing phenylalanine or tryptophan. A D gene is named only where the DNA matches it firmly. Only part of the rows carry a size: once, few, many, or a class if the clone is expanded.

CDR3aa: CASSLQYGPGELFF
CDR3nt: TGTGCCAGCAGCCTACAGTACGGGCCCGGGGAGCTGTTTTTT
v_gene: TRBV11-3
j_gene: TRBJ2-2
d_gene: .
abundance: .

CDR3aa: CASSLEGYGYTF
CDR3nt: TGTGCCAGCAGCTTAGAAGGCTATGGCTACACCTTC
v_gene: TRBV7-9
j_gene: TRBJ1-2
d_gene: .
abundance: many

CDR3aa: CASSFTGNNSPLHF
CDR3nt: TGTGCCAGCAGCTTTACAGGCAACAATTCACCCCTCCACTTT
v_gene: TRBV7-9
j_gene: TRBJ1-6
d_gene: .
abundance: many

CDR3aa: CASKEDQGTRNTIYF
CDR3nt: TGTGCCAGCAAAGAGGACCAGGGTACTAGAAACACCATATATTTT
v_gene: TRBV28
j_gene: TRBJ1-3
d_gene: .
abundance: many

CDR3aa: CSARDAGTPQETQYF
CDR3nt: TGCAGTGCTAGAGATGCCGGGACTCCTCAAGAGACCCAGTACTTC
v_gene: TRBV20-1
j_gene: TRBJ2-5
d_gene: .
abundance: many

CDR3aa: CASSRGQRYNSPLHF
CDR3nt: TGTGCCAGCAGTCGTGGACAGAGATATAATTCACCCCTCCACTTT
v_gene: TRBV6-5
j_gene: TRBJ1-6
d_gene: .
abundance: many

CDR3aa: CASSSQGGRTEAFF
CDR3nt: TGCGCCAGCAGCTCCCAGGGGGGAAGAACTGAAGCTTTCTTT
v_gene: TRBV5-1
j_gene: TRBJ1-1
d_gene: TRBD1
abundance: many

CDR3aa: CSVARGALNEQFF
CDR3nt: TGCAGCGTTGCAAGGGGGGCTCTCAATGAGCAGTTCTTC
v_gene: TRBV29-1
j_gene: TRBJ2-1
d_gene: .
abundance: many

CDR3aa: CASSFQGVYEQYF
CDR3nt: TGTGCCAGCAGCTTCCAGGGGGTATACGAGCAGTACTTC
v_gene: TRBV5-4
j_gene: TRBJ2-7
d_gene: TRBD1
abundance: many

CDR3aa: CASSGQGGEQFF
CDR3nt: TGTGCCAGCAGCGGACAGGGGGGTGAGCAGTTCTTC
v_gene: TRBV7-2
j_gene: TRBJ2-1
d_gene: TRBD1
abundance: many

CDR3aa: CASSIVELRGQPQHF
CDR3nt: TGTGCCAGTAGTATAGTCGAACTCCGTGGACAGCCCCAGCATTTT
v_gene: TRBV19
j_gene: TRBJ1-5
d_gene: .
abundance: many

CDR3aa: CASTTQGGEAFF
CDR3nt: TGTGCCAGCACCACACAGGGGGGTGAAGCTTTCTTT
v_gene: TRBV6-5
j_gene: TRBJ1-1
d_gene: TRBD1
abundance: many

CDR3aa: CASSIPDSNYGYTF
CDR3nt: TGTGCCAGCAGCATTCCCGACAGTAACTATGGCTACACCTTC
v_gene: TRBV28
j_gene: TRBJ1-2
d_gene: .
abundance: .

CDR3aa: CATSNSGLWNSPLHF
CDR3nt: TGTGCCACCAGCAATTCTGGCCTGTGGAATTCACCCCTCCACTTT
v_gene: TRBV15
j_gene: TRBJ1-6
d_gene: .
abundance: .

CDR3aa: CAISETTDTQYF
CDR3nt: TGTGCCATCAGTGAGACCACAGATACGCAGTATTTT
v_gene: TRBV10-3
j_gene: TRBJ2-3
d_gene: .
abundance: many

CDR3aa: CASSTGWTSGGAEEQFF
CDR3nt: TGCGCCAGCAGTACTGGTTGGACTAGCGGGGGGGCCGAGGAGCAGTTCTTC
v_gene: TRBV5-1
j_gene: TRBJ2-1
d_gene: TRBD2
abundance: large

CDR3aa: CASSLGGTSRNEQFF
CDR3nt: TGTGCCAGCAGTTTAGGCGGGACTAGCCGCAATGAGCAGTTCTTC
v_gene: TRBV12-3/TRBV12-4
j_gene: TRBJ2-1
d_gene: TRBD2
abundance: many

CDR3aa: CASSLRALSLNEKLFF
CDR3nt: TGTGCCAGCAGTTTACGGGCACTTAGCCTAAATGAAAAACTGTTTTTT
v_gene: TRBV27
j_gene: TRBJ1-4
d_gene: .
abundance: many

CDR3aa: CASSVGLEQFF
CDR3nt: TGTGCCAGCAGCGTAGGACTAGAGCAGTTCTTC
v_gene: TRBV9
j_gene: TRBJ2-1
d_gene: .
abundance: many

CDR3aa: CASSPRQGINTGELFF
CDR3nt: TGCGCCAGCAGCCCCCGACAGGGGATAAACACCGGGGAGCTGTTTTTT
v_gene: TRBV5-1
j_gene: TRBJ2-2
d_gene: TRBD1
abundance: many

CDR3aa: CSASSGQGNTEAFF
CDR3nt: TGCAGTGCTAGTTCGGGACAGGGGAACACTGAAGCTTTCTTT
v_gene: TRBV20-1
j_gene: TRBJ1-1
d_gene: TRBD1
abundance: .

CDR3aa: CASGLQGAYNEQFF
CDR3nt: TGTGCCAGCGGCCTGCAGGGGGCGTACAATGAGCAGTTCTTC
v_gene: TRBV25-1
j_gene: TRBJ2-1
d_gene: TRBD1
abundance: medium-sized

CDR3aa: CASSIGWGGQETQYF
CDR3nt: TGTGCCAGCAGTATTGGGTGGGGGGGCCAAGAGACCCAGTACTTC
v_gene: TRBV6-5
j_gene: TRBJ2-5
d_gene: TRBD2
abundance: few

CDR3aa: CASSLYDEQFF
CDR3nt: TGTGCCAGCAGCCTCTATGATGAGCAGTTCTTC
v_gene: TRBV7-2
j_gene: TRBJ2-1
d_gene: .
abundance: medium-sized

CDR3aa: CSVEDGRAFF
CDR3nt: TGCAGCGTTGAAGATGGCAGGGCTTTCTTT
v_gene: TRBV29-1
j_gene: TRBJ1-1
d_gene: .
abundance: many

CDR3aa: CASSLAAGGNEQYF
CDR3nt: TGTGCCAGCAGTCTAGCGGCGGGGGGGAACGAGCAGTACTTC
v_gene: TRBV27
j_gene: TRBJ2-7
d_gene: TRBD2
abundance: once

CDR3aa: CASSLTGVGQPQHF
CDR3nt: TGTGCCAGCAGCCTTACAGGGGTCGGGCAGCCCCAGCATTTT
v_gene: TRBV6-5
j_gene: TRBJ1-5
d_gene: TRBD1
abundance: many

CDR3aa: CASSFGPRYEQYF
CDR3nt: TGCGCCAGCAGCTTCGGACCCCGCTACGAGCAGTACTTC
v_gene: TRBV5-1
j_gene: TRBJ2-7
d_gene: .
abundance: .

CDR3aa: CASSHFSSYNSPLHF
CDR3nt: TGCGCCAGCAGCCATTTCAGCTCCTATAATTCACCCCTCCACTTT
v_gene: TRBV4-1
j_gene: TRBJ1-6
d_gene: .
abundance: many

CDR3aa: CSARRPSLYSNQPQHF
CDR3nt: TGCAGTGCTAGACGCCCCAGCCTTTATAGCAATCAGCCCCAGCATTTT
v_gene: TRBV20-1
j_gene: TRBJ1-5
d_gene: .
abundance: many

CDR3aa: CASFDSSTDTQYF
CDR3nt: TGTGCCAGCTTTGATAGTAGCACAGATACGCAGTATTTT
v_gene: TRBV6-2/TRBV6-3
j_gene: TRBJ2-3
d_gene: .
abundance: many

CDR3aa: CASSQDQQRANTGELFF
CDR3nt: TGTGCCAGCAGCCAAGATCAGCAGCGGGCGAACACCGGGGAGCTGTTTTTT
v_gene: TRBV4-2
j_gene: TRBJ2-2
d_gene: .
abundance: many

CDR3aa: CASSPRGAGTEAFF
CDR3nt: TGTGCCAGCAGCCCGAGGGGGGCTGGAACTGAAGCTTTCTTT
v_gene: TRBV9
j_gene: TRBJ1-1
d_gene: .
abundance: medium-sized

CDR3aa: CASSPYSGGGDYGYTF
CDR3nt: TGTGCCAGCAGTCCTTACTCGGGGGGAGGTGACTATGGCTACACCTTC
v_gene: TRBV12-3/TRBV12-4
j_gene: TRBJ1-2
d_gene: .
abundance: .

CDR3aa: CASSLAGLYTDTQYF
CDR3nt: TGCGCCAGCAGCTTGGCCGGACTTTACACAGATACGCAGTATTTT
v_gene: TRBV5-1
j_gene: TRBJ2-3
d_gene: .
abundance: medium-sized

CDR3aa: CSALQIGETQYF
CDR3nt: TGCAGTGCTTTACAGATCGGGGAGACCCAGTACTTC
v_gene: TRBV20-1
j_gene: TRBJ2-5
d_gene: .
abundance: many

CDR3aa: CSALLSSGLAYNEQFF
CDR3nt: TGCAGTGCTCTACTCTCCTCGGGACTCGCCTACAATGAGCAGTTCTTC
v_gene: TRBV20-1
j_gene: TRBJ2-1
d_gene: .
abundance: .

CDR3aa: CASSFGTDTQYF
CDR3nt: TGTGCCAGCAGCTTCGGTACAGATACGCAGTATTTT
v_gene: TRBV5-6
j_gene: TRBJ2-3
d_gene: .
abundance: medium-sized

CDR3aa: CASSVGRGTDFTGELFF
CDR3nt: TGTGCCAGCAGCGTAGGGAGGGGGACGGATTTCACCGGGGAGCTGTTTTTT
v_gene: TRBV9
j_gene: TRBJ2-2
d_gene: .
abundance: few

CDR3aa: CASRAGGSSYNEQFF
CDR3nt: TGTGCCAGCAGGGCAGGGGGGAGCTCCTACAATGAGCAGTTCTTC
v_gene: TRBV7-2
j_gene: TRBJ2-1
d_gene: .
abundance: .

CDR3aa: CASSLLLGSNEQFF
CDR3nt: TGTGCCAGCAGCTTATTACTAGGGTCCAATGAGCAGTTCTTC
v_gene: TRBV5-5
j_gene: TRBJ2-1
d_gene: .
abundance: many

CDR3aa: CASSSRDRNTEAFF
CDR3nt: TGTGCCAGCAGCTCCCGGGACAGAAACACTGAAGCTTTCTTT
v_gene: TRBV5-5
j_gene: TRBJ1-1
d_gene: TRBD1
abundance: few

CDR3aa: CSAPRGRGGPGNTIYF
CDR3nt: TGCAGTGCACCAAGGGGGCGCGGGGGACCTGGAAACACCATATATTTT
v_gene: TRBV20-1
j_gene: TRBJ1-3
d_gene: TRBD1
abundance: few

CDR3aa: CASSFKAGGRSDTQYF
CDR3nt: TGTGCCAGCAGCTTCAAAGCGGGGGGCCGATCAGATACGCAGTATTTT
v_gene: TRBV7-2
j_gene: TRBJ2-3
d_gene: TRBD2
abundance: many

CDR3aa: CASSPTMGNTEAFF
CDR3nt: TGTGCCAGCAGCCCTACCATGGGGAACACTGAAGCTTTCTTT
v_gene: TRBV12-3/TRBV12-4
j_gene: TRBJ1-1
d_gene: .
abundance: .

CDR3aa: CASSRDYGETQYF
CDR3nt: TGTGCCAGCAGCAGGGACTACGGAGAGACCCAGTACTTC
v_gene: TRBV5-6
j_gene: TRBJ2-5
d_gene: TRBD2
abundance: .